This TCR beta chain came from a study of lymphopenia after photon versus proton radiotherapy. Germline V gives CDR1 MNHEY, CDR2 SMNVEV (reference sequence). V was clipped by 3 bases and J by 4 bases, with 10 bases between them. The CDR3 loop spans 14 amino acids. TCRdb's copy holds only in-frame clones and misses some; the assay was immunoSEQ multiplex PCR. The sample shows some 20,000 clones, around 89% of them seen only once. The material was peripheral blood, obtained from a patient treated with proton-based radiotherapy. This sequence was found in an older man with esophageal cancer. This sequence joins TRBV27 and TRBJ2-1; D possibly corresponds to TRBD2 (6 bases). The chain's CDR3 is CASSFRDLYNEQFF. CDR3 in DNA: TGTGCCAGCAGTTTCCGGGACTTGTACAATGAGCAGTTCTTC.